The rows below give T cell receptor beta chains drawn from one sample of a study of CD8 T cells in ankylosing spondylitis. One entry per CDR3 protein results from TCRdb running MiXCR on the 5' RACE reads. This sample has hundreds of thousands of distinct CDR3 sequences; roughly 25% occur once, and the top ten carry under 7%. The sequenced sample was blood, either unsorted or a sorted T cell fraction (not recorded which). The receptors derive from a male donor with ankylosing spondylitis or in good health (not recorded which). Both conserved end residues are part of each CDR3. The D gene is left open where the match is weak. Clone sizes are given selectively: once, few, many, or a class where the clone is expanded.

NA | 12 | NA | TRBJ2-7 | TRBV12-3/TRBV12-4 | CASSLAGLEQYF | TGTGCCAGCAGTTTAGCAGGGTTGGAGCAGTACTTC
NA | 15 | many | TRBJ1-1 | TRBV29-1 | CSVGILTGMNTEAFF | TGCAGCGTTGGGATATTAACGGGAATGAACACTGAAGCTTTCTTT
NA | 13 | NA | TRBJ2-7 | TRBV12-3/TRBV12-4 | CASSLPGRWEQYF | TGTGCCAGCAGTTTACCGGGGCGCTGGGAGCAGTACTTC
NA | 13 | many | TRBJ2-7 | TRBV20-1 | CSAPSPPRYEQYF | TGCAGTGCTCCCTCCCCCCCTAGGTACGAGCAGTACTTC
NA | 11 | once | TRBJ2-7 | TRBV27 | CASNSFYEQYF | TGTGCCAGTAATAGTTTCTACGAGCAGTACTTC
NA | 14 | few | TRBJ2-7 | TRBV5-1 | CASSTDPFDDEQYF | TGCGCCAGCAGCACGGACCCCTTCGACGACGAGCAGTACTTC
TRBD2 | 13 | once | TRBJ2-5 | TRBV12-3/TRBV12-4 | CASTREVQETQYF | TGTGCCAGCACTCGGGAGGTTCAAGAGACCCAGTACTTC
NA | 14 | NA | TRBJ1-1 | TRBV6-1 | CASKTGPWTFEAFF | TGTGCCAGCAAGACTGGGCCGTGGACTTTCGAAGCTTTCTTT
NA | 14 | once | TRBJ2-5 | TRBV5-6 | CASSRFRGTETQYF | TGTGCCAGCAGCCGGTTTCGGGGTACGGAGACCCAGTACTTC
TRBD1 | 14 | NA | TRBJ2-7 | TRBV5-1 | CASSLQTGKNEQYF | TGCGCCAGCAGCCTCCAGACAGGGAAGAACGAGCAGTACTTC
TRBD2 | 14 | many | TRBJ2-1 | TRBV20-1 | CSANIAGEGNEQFF | TGCAGTGCTAATATAGCGGGAGAAGGAAATGAGCAGTTCTTC
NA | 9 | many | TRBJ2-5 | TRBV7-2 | CAVGETQYF | TGTGCCGTGGGGGAGACCCAGTACTTC
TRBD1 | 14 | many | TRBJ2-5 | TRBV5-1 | CASSTQGGQETQYF | TGCGCCAGCAGCACACAGGGGGGCCAAGAGACCCAGTACTTC
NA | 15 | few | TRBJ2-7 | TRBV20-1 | CSARGFGSRVYEQYF | TGCAGTGCTAGAGGGTTTGGGTCTAGGGTCTACGAGCAGTACTTC
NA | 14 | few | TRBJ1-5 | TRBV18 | CASSPDTSNQPQHF | TGTGCCAGCTCACCAGACACCAGCAATCAGCCCCAGCATTTT
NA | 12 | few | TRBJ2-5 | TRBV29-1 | CSVKLVGETQYF | TGCAGCGTGAAGTTGGTCGGAGAGACCCAGTACTTC
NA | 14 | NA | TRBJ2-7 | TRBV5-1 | CASSLGRTNYEQYF | TGCGCCAGCAGCTTGGGGCGGACCAACTACGAGCAGTACTTC